This passage covers 14 T cell receptor beta chains from one sample sequenced in a study of shared clonotypes between healthy human individuals. Clones were read by immunoSEQ multiplex PCR, and TCRdb kept only the in-frame ones, dropping some. The table shows some 2 million clones, with approximately 94% occurring only once. The naive CD8 subset, CD45RO-negative cells positively selected for CCR7, excluded terminally differentiated effector memory CD45RA+ cells. The sample taken for sequencing was naive CD8+ T cells sorted from blood. The receptor set was obtained from a man younger than 35 in good health.

A single count supports this clone. V gene TRBV7-9 combines with J gene TRBJ2-7; TRBD2 is a possible D gene (7 bases). The germline V and J ends were trimmed by 5 bases and 3 bases, with 14 bases remaining between them. Germline loops: CDR1 SEHNR, CDR2 FQNEAQ (reference sequence). The length of the CDR3 is 14 residues. The CDR3 DNA sequence: TGTGCCAGCAGCGGACGGGGGGCGGACTACGAGCAGTACTTC. Translation: CASSGRGADYEQYF.

This rearrangement joins TRBV13 to TRBJ2-7; D is unclear. The CDR3 is made up of 13 amino acids. The germline CDR1 and CDR2 sequences are PRHDT and FYEKMQ (reference sequence). V was shortened by 5 bases and J by 7 bases, with 15 bases between the two germline ends. CDR3 coding DNA: TGTGCCAGCAGCCCAGACCCACAGTGGGAGCAGTACTTC. Its protein product is CASSPDPQWEQYF.

The chain is built from TRBV30 and TRBJ1-5, with D perhaps matching TRBD1 (6 bases). The CDR3 extends over 15 amino acids. Trimming shortened V by 2 bases and J by 2 bases, and 13 bases separated the two germline ends. Per the germline V gene, CDR1 is GTSNPN and CDR2 is SVGIG (reference sequence). The DNA of the CDR3 is TGTGCCTGGAGTCCCAGGGGTTTGGGCAATCAGCCCCAGCATTTT. Translation: CAWSPRGLGNQPQHF.

As concerns this clone: This sample includes further DNA sequences coding for the same CDR3. The chain uses TRBV27 and TRBJ2-7; 9 nucleotides agree with TRBD2. Trimming took 4 bases from V and 4 from J; bases not matched to a gene: 5. CDR1 and CDR2 from the germline V gene are MNHEY and SMNVEV (reference sequence). This CDR3 has 14 residues. In DNA, the CDR3 is TGTGCCAGCAGTTACACGGGACTAGCTTACGAGCAGTACTTC. Translation: CASSYTGLAYEQYF.

J is TRBJ2-1 and V is TRBV7-9, with D tentatively TRBD1 (6 bases). The CDR3 loop spans 16 amino acids. The V gene lost 5 bases and the J gene lost 2 bases, with 16 bases spanning the gap. In germline, CDR1 is SEHNR, CDR2 FQNEAQ (reference sequence). CDR3: CASSPSFGGTYNEQFF. The CDR3, as DNA: TGTGCCAGCAGCCCGAGTTTTGGGGGCACCTACAATGAGCAGTTCTTC. The full variable domain, completed using reference TRBV7-9 and TRBJ2-1, is DTGVSQNPRHKITKRGQNVTFRCDPISEHNRLYWYRQTLGQGPEFLTYFQNEAQLEKSRLLSDRFSAERPKGSFSTLEIQRTEQGDSAMYLCASSPSFGGTYNEQFFGPGTRLTVL.

The chain carries TRBV28 and TRBJ1-2; D is undetermined. Germline V gene data show CDR1 as MDHEN and CDR2 as SYDVKM. The V gene lost 2 bases and the J gene lost 7 bases, with 11 bases spanning the gap. This CDR3 is built from 13 residues. DNA of the CDR3: TGTGCCAGCAGTTTACCGGTCACTAGTGGCTACACCTTC. It yields the protein CASSLPVTSGYTF.

This chain joins TRBV5-6 and TRBJ1-5; D is ambiguous. The CDR3 is 14 amino acids. The germline V and J ends were trimmed by 2 bases and 0 bases, with 6 bases remaining between them. Looked up from germline, CDR1 is SGHDT and CDR2 is YYEEEE. The CDR3 DNA sequence: TGTGCCAGCAGCTTACAGTATAGCAATCAGCCCCAGCATTTT. Translating it yields CASSLQYSNQPQHF.

This chain connects TRBV5-4 to TRBJ2-3; 12 positions agree with TRBD2. This CDR3 is 15 amino acids long. V was clipped by 0 bases and J by 6 bases; unmatched bases: 2. Germline CDR1 reads SGHNT; CDR2 reads YYREEE (reference sequence). The CDR3 loop reads CASSLALAGGDTQYF. CDR3 nucleotide sequence: TGTGCCAGCAGCTTGGCGCTAGCGGGAGGGGATACGCAGTATTTT.

This chain connects TRBV5-6 to TRBJ2-2, with D perhaps TRBD2 (5 bases). Per germline, CDR1 SGHDT and CDR2 YYEEEE. The CDR3 totals 18 residues. V was clipped by 0 bases and J by 5 bases, with 20 bases between them. The CDR3 nucleotides are TGTGCCAGCAGCTTGGATGGGATCTGGCGGGTGGGTACCGGGGAGCTGTTTTTT. Protein product: CASSLDGIWRVGTGELFF.

The rearrangement joins TRBV27 to TRBJ2-5; 11 nucleotides line up with TRBD2. Per the germline V gene, CDR1 is MNHEY and CDR2 is SMNVEV (reference sequence). The CDR3 totals 17 residues. V gave up 5 bases and J gave up 5 bases; unmatched junction bases: 13. The CDR3 coding sequence is TGTGCCAGCAGTCCCTCTCTAGCGGGGGGCGTACTCGAGACCCAGTACTTC. Translating gives CASSPSLAGGVLETQYF.

The chain combines TRBV5-8 with TRBJ2-1; D is unclear. Germline assignment: CDR1 SGHTS and CDR2 YDEGEE. Trimming shortened V by 1 base and J by 5 bases, and 10 bases separated the two germline ends. CDR3 length: 14 amino acids. Here the CDR3 DNA reads TGTGCCAGCAGCTTGAGTCTGGGCAACAATGAGCAGTTCTTC. Translated: CASSLSLGNNEQFF.

The chain carries TRBV7-9 and TRBJ1-2, with 9 bases matching TRBD1. The CDR3 length is 16 residues. V dropped 3 bases and J dropped 5; count of bases not matched to a gene: 10. Germline loops: CDR1 SEHNR, CDR2 FQNEAQ (reference sequence). DNA for the CDR3: TGTGCCAGCAGCTTGGACACCGGGACAGGGAAATATGGCTACACCTTC. This translates into CASSLDTGTGKYGYTF.

J is TRBJ1-1 and V is TRBV7-9; D ambiguous. CDR1 and CDR2 from the germline V gene are SEHNR and FQNEAQ (reference sequence). CDR3 length: 12 amino acids. V lost 3 bases to trimming and J lost 6 bases, with 8 bases between them. Written as DNA, the CDR3 is TGTGCCAGCAGCTTTGGCGGACCTGAAGCTTTCTTT. Its protein product is CASSFGGPEAFF.

The V and J genes are TRBV2 and TRBJ2-5; D ambiguous. CDR3 length: 16 amino acids. Germline-derived CDR1 and CDR2 are SNHLY and FYNNEI. Trimming left V 0 bases short and J 1 base short, with 12 bases between. CDR3 residues: CASSEALRSSQETQYF. For the CDR3, the DNA is TGTGCCAGCAGTGAAGCGCTTCGGAGCAGCCAAGAGACCCAGTACTTC. The full variable domain, in which reference TRBV2 and TRBJ2-5 provide the parts outside the CDR3, is EPEVTQTPSHQVTQMGQEVILRCVPISNHLYFYWYRQILGQKVEFLVSFYNNEISEKSEIFDDQFSVERPDGSNFTLKIRSTKLEDSAMYFCASSEALRSSQETQYFGPGTRLLVL.